What follows describes a single TCR beta chain. V gave up 6 bases and J gave up 5 bases; unmatched junction bases: 7. Germline CDR1 is ENHRY and CDR2 is SYGVKD. The CDR3 consists of 17 residues. This sample was included in a study of blood T cell repertoires in COVID-19. Study-wide background: PBMCs, B-cell-depleted T cells, or T cells were the source of the cDNA or gDNA that made up the material.

Original data processing: Reference gene primer amplification gave nucleated cell count estimates. TCRdb's table, derived via immunoSEQ multiplex PCR, lists solely in-frame clones and lacks some. From that table come the V and J calls and clone size; the DNA was used to work out D and trimming. The sample lists about 33,000 clones; around 90% were seen once. What was sequenced was peripheral blood. This clonotype was sampled from a human donor in a cohort sampled during active COVID-19. The chain has TRBV10-3 and TRBJ2-1; 16 nucleotides agree with TRBD2. Here the CDR3 DNA reads TGTGCCATCAGGGGATCCGGGACTAGCGGGAGGGACAATGAGCAGTTCTTC. This sequence encodes CAIRGSGTSGRDNEQFF.